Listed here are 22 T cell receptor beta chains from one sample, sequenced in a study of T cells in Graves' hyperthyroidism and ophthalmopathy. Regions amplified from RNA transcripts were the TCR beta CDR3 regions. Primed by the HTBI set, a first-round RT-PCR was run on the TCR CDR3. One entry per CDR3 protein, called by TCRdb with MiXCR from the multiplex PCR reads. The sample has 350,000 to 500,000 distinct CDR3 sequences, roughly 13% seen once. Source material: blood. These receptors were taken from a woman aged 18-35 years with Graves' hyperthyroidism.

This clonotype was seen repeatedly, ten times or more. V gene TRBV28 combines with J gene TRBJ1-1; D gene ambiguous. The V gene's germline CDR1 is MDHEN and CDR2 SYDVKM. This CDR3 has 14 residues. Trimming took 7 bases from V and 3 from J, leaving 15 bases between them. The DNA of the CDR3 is TGTGCCAGCAATTCCCAGAGAGAATACACTGAAGCTTTCTTT. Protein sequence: CASNSQREYTEAFF.

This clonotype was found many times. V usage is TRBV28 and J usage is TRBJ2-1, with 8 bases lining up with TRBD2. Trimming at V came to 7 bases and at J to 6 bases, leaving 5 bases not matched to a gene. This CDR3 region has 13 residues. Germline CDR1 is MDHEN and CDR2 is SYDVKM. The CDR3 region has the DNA TGTGCCAGCACGACGGGAGGGCCCAATGAGCAGTTCTTC. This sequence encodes CASTTGGPNEQFF.

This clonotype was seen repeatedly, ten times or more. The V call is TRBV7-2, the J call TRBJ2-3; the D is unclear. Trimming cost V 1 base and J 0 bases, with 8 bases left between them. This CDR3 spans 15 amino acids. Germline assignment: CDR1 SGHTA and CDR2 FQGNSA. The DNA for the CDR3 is TGTGCCAGCAGCTTAGGGTACGGGAGCACAGATACGCAGTATTTT. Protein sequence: CASSLGYGSTDTQYF.

The CDR3 DNA follows: TGTGCCAGCAGCCAAGATAAGACTAGCGGGGACCCGGGCACCGGGGAGCTGTTTTTT. This codes for CASSQDKTSGDPGTGELFF. The chain joins TRBV14 to TRBJ2-2; 11 bases map to TRBD2. V lost 0 bases to trimming and J lost 4 bases; unmatched junction nucleotides: 10. The germline gives CDR1 SGHDN, CDR2 FVKESK. This CDR3 region has 19 residues.

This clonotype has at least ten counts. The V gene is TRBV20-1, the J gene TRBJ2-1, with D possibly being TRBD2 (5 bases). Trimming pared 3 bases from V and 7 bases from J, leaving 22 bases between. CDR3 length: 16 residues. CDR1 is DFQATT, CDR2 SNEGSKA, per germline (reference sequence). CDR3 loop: CSASLLVSWALNEQFF. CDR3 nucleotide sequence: TGCAGTGCTAGTTTACTAGTATCGTGGGCATTGAATGAGCAGTTCTTC.

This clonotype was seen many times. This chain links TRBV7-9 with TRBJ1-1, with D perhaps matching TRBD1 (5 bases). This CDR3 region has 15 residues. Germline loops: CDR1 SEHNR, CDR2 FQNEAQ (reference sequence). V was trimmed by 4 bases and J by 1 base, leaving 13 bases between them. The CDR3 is CASSYDRGRNTEAFF. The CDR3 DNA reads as TGTGCCAGCAGCTACGACCGGGGACGGAACACTGAAGCTTTCTTT.

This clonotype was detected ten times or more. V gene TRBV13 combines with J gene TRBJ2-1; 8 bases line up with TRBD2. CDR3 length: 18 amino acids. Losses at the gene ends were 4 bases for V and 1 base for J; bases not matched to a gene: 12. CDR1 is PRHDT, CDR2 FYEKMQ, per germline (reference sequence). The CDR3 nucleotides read TGTGCCAGCAGCTCCCCTTTGGGGCGGGAGGCATCCTACAATGAGCAGTTCTTC. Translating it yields CASSSPLGREASYNEQFF.

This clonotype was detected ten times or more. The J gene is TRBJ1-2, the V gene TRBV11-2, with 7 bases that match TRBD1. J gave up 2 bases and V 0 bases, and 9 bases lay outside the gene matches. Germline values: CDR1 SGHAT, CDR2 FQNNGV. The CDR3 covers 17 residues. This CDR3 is CASSLDPWTGANYGYTF. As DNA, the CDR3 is TGTGCCAGCAGCTTAGATCCTTGGACAGGCGCAAACTATGGCTACACCTTC.

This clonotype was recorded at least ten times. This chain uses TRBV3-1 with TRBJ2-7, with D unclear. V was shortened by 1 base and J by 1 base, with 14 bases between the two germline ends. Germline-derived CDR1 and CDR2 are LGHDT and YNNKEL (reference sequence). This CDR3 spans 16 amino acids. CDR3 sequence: CASSQVSGGTSYEQYF. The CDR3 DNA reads TGTGCCAGCAGCCAAGTTTCGGGCGGAACTTCCTACGAGCAGTACTTC.

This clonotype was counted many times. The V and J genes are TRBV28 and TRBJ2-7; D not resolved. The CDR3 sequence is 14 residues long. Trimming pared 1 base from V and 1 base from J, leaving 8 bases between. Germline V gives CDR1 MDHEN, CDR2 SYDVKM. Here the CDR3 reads CASSLLGRSYEQYF. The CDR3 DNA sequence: TGTGCCAGCAGTTTATTGGGCCGATCCTACGAGCAGTACTTC.

The CDR3 nucleotides are TGTGCCAGTAGTATAACCCAGCGGGGTAGCTCCTACAATGAGCAGTTCTTC. Translated: CASSITQRGSSYNEQFF. The chain is built from TRBV19 and TRBJ2-1, with TRBD2 identical over 7 bases. The V gene end was trimmed by 2 bases and the J gene end by 0 bases; junction bases not matched to a gene: 7. CDR3 length: 17 amino acids. In germline, CDR1 is LNHDA, CDR2 SQIVND (reference sequence). The full variable domain, its missing parts supplied by reference TRBV19 and TRBJ2-1, is DGGITQSPKYLFRKEGQNVTLSCEQNLNHDAMYWYRQDPGQGLRLIYYSQIVNDFQKGDIAEGYSVSREKKESFPLTVTSAQKNPTAFYLCASSITQRGSSYNEQFFGPGTRLTVL.

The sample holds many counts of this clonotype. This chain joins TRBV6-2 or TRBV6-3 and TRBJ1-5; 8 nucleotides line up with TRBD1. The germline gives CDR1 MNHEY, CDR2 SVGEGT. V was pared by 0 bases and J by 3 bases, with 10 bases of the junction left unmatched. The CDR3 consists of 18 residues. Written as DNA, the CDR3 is TGTGCCAGCAGTTACTCCGGAAAGGACAGGGACTTCAATCAGCCCCAGCATTTT. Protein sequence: CASSYSGKDRDFNQPQHF.

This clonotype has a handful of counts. The CDR3, as DNA: TGTGCCAGCACCCTTGCGGGGAGGAGCACAGATACGCAGTATTTT. This translates into CASTLAGRSTDTQYF. V gene TRBV25-1 combines with J gene TRBJ2-3; possible D gene TRBD2, 6 bases. V was trimmed by 7 bases and J by 0 bases, leaving 14 bases between them. Germline V gene lookup returns CDR1 MGHDK and CDR2 SYGVNS. The CDR3 is made up of 15 amino acids.

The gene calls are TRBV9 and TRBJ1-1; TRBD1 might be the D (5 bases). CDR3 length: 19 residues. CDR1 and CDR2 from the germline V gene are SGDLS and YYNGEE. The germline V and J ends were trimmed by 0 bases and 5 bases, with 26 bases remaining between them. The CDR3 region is CASSVATGGGATGATEAFF. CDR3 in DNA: TGTGCCAGCAGCGTAGCTACGGGCGGGGGAGCTACTGGTGCGACTGAAGCTTTCTTT.

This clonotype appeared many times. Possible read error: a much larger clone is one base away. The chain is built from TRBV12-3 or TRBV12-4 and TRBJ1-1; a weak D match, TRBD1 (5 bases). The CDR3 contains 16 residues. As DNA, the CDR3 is TGTGCCAGCAGTTCCTCGAGGGGTGTGGAGGGCACTGAAGTTTTCTTT. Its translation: CASSSSRGVEGTEVFF.

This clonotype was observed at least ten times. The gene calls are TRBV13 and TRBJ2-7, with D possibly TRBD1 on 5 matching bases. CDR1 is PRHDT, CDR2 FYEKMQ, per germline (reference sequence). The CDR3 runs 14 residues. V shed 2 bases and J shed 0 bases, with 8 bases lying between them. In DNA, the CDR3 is TGTGCCAGCAGCTTAAGGGGCCACTCCTACGAGCAGTACTTC. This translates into CASSLRGHSYEQYF.

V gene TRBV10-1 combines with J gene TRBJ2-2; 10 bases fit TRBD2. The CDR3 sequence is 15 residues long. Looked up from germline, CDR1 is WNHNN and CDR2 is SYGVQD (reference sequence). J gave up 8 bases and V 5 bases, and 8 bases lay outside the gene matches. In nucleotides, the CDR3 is TGCGCCAGCAGTCCGCTAGCGGGAGTAGATGGGGAGCTGTTTTTT. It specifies CASSPLAGVDGELFF.

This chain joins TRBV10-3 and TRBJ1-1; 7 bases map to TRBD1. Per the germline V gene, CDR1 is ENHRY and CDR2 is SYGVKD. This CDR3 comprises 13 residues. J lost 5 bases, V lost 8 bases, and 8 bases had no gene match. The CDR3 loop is CAISDRQETEAFF. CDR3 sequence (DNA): TGTGCCATCTCGGACAGGCAAGAAACTGAAGCTTTCTTT.

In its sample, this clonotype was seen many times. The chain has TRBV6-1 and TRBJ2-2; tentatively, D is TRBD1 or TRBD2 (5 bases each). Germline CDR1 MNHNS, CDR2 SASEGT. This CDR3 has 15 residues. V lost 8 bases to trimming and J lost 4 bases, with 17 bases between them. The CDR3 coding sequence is TGTGCCAGCCGCTTGGGGCAGGGAGCCACCGGGGAGCTGTTTTTT. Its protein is CASRLGQGATGELFF.

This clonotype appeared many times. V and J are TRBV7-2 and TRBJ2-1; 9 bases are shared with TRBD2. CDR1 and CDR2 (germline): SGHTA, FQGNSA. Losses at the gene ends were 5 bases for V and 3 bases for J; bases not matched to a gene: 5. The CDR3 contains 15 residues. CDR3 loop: CASSVASGDYNEQFF. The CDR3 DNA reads TGTGCCAGCAGCGTCGCTAGCGGGGACTACAATGAGCAGTTCTTC.

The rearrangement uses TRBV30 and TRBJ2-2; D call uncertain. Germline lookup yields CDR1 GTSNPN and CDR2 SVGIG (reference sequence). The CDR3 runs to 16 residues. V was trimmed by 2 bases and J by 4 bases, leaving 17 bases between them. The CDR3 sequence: CAWSYHLGRSTGELFF. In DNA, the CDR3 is TGTGCCTGGAGTTATCACCTCGGACGGAGCACCGGGGAGCTGTTTTTT.

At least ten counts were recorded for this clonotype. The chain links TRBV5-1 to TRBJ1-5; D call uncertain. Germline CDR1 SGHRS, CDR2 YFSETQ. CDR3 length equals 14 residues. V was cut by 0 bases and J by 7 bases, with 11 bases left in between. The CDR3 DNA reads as TGCGCCAGCAGCTTGGCTTCGGGCGGCCAGCCCCAGCATTTT. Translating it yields CASSLASGGQPQHF.